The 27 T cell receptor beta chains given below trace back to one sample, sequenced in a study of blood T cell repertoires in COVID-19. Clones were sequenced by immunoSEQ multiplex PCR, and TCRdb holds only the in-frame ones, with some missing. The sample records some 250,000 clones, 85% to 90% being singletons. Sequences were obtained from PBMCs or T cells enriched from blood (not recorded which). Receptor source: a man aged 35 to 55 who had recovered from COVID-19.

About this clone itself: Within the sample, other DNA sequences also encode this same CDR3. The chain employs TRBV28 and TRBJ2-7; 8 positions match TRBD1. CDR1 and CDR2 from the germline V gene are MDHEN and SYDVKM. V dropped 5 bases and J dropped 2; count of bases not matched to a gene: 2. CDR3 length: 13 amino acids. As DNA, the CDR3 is TGTGCCAGCAGTCTGACAGGGGCCTACGAGCAGTACTTC. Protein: CASSLTGAYEQYF.

Here the CDR3 DNA reads TGTGCCACCGGACGCGCCGGACAGGGGGCCATGTATTTT. This sequence encodes CATGRAGQGAMYF. The rearrangement links TRBV28 to TRBJ2-3; TRBD1 matches 11 bases. Germline V gives CDR1 MDHEN, CDR2 SYDVKM. This CDR3 comprises 13 residues. Losses at the gene ends were 10 bases for V and 14 bases for J; bases not matched to a gene: 14.

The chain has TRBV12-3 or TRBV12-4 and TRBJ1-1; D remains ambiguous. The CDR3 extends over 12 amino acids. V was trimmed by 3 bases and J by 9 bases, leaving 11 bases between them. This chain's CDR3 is CASSFWQAQAFF. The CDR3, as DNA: TGTGCCAGCAGTTTCTGGCAGGCACAAGCTTTCTTT.

This CDR3 reads CASSIRDRGRAFF. The CDR3 DNA sequence: TGTGCCAGTAGTATACGGGACAGGGGTCGAGCTTTCTTT. The chain is built from TRBV19 and TRBJ1-1; 10 bases align to TRBD1. Trimming removed 2 bases from V and 10 bases from J; junction bases left unmatched: 4. Germline CDR1 and CDR2: LNHDA and SQIVND (reference sequence). CDR3 length: 13 amino acids.

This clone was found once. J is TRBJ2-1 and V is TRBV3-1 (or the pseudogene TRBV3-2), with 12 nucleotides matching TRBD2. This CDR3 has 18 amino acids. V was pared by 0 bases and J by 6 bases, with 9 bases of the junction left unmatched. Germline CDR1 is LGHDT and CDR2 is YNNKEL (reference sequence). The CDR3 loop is CASSQDPLAGGYSNEQFF. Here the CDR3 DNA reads TGTGCCAGCAGCCAAGATCCCCTAGCGGGAGGGTACTCCAATGAGCAGTTCTTC.

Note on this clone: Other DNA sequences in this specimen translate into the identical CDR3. The CDR3 DNA reads as TGTGCCAGCAGCTCGGGACTAGCGGGGGGAAATGAGCAGTTCTTC. This gives the protein CASSSGLAGGNEQFF. The V call is TRBV11-3, the J call TRBJ2-1; 15 nucleotides line up with TRBD2. Germline CDR1 is SGHNT and CDR2 is YENEEA. This CDR3 is 15 amino acids long. V lost 4 bases and J lost 7; bases outside the gene matches: 2. Full variable domain (missing parts from reference TRBV11-3 and TRBJ2-1): EAGVVQSPRYKIIEKKQPVAFWCNPISGHNTLYWYLQNLGQGPELLIRYENEEAVDDSQLPKDRFSAERLKGVDSTLKIQPAELGDSAVYLCASSSGLAGGNEQFFGPGTRLTVL.

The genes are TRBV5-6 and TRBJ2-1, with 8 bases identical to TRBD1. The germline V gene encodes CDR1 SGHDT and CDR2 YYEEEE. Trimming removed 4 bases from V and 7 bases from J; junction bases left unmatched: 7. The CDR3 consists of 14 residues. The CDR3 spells CASSIDRGSNEQFF. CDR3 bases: TGTGCCAGCAGCATAGACAGGGGAAGTAATGAGCAGTTCTTC.

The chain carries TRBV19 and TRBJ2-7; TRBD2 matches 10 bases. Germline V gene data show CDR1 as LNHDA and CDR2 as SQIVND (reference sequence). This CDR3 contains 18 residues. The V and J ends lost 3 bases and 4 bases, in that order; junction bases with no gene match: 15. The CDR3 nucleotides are TGTGCCAGTAGTATTATTTTTTCAAGCGGGGGGGCCAAATACGAGCAGTACTTC. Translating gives CASSIIFSSGGAKYEQYF. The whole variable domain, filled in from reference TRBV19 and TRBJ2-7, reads DGGITQSPKYLFRKEGQNVTLSCEQNLNHDAMYWYRQDPGQGLRLIYYSQIVNDFQKGDIAEGYSVSREKKESFPLTVTSAQKNPTAFYLCASSIIFSSGGAKYEQYFGPGTRLTVT.

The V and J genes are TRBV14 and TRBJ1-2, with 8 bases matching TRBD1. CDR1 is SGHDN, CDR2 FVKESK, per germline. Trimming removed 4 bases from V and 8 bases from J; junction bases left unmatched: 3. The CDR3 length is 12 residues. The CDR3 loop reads CASSRNRGGYTF. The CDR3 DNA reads TGTGCCAGCAGCCGCAACAGGGGGGGCTACACCTTC.

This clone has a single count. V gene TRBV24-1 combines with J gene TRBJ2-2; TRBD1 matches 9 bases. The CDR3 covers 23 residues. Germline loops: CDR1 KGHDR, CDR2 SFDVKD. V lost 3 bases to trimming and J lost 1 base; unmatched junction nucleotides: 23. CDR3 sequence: CATSDTSWRTGERGPGNTGELFF. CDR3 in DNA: TGTGCCACCAGTGATACGTCCTGGCGGACAGGGGAACGAGGACCCGGGAACACCGGGGAGCTGTTTTTT.

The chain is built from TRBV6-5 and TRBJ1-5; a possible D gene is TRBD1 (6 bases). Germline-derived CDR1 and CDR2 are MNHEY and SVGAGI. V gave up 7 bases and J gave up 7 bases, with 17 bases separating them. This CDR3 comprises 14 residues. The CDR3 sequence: CASNLQGGLQPQHF. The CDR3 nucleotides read TGTGCCAGCAACTTACAGGGCGGGCTCCAGCCCCAGCATTTT.

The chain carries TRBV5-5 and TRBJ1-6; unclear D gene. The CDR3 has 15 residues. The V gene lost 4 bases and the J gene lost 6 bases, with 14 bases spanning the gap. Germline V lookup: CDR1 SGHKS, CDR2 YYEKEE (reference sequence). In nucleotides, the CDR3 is TGTGCCAGCAGCCCTACAGTTGATCCTAATTCACCCCTCCACTTT. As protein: CASSPTVDPNSPLHF.

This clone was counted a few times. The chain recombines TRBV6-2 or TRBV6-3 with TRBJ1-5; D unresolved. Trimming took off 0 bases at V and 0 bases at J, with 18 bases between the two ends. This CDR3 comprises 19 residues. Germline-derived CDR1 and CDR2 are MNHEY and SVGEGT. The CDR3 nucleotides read TGTGCCAGCAGTTACTCCCCCTCGCTAAGCTCTCTTAGCAATCAGCCCCAGCATTTT. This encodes CASSYSPSLSSLSNQPQHF.

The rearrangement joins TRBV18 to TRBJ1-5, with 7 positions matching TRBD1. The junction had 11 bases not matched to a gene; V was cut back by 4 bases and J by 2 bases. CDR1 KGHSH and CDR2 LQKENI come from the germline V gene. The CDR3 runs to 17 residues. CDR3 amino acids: CASSLATEGAGNQPQHF. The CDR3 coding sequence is TGTGCCAGCTCACTTGCTACCGAGGGGGCGGGCAATCAGCCCCAGCATTTT.

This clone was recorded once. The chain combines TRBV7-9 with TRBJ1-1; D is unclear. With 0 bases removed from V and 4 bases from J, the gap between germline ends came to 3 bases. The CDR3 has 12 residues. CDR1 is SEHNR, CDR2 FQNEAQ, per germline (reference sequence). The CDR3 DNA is TGTGCCAGCAGCTTAGCCGTCACTGAAGCTTTCTTT. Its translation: CASSLAVTEAFF.

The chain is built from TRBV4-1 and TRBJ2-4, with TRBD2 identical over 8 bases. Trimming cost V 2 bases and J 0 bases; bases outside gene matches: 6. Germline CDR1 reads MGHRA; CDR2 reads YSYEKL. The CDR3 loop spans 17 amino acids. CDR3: CASSQPLAGIAKNIQYF. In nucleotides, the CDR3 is TGCGCCAGCAGCCAACCCCTAGCGGGTATAGCCAAAAACATTCAGTACTTC.

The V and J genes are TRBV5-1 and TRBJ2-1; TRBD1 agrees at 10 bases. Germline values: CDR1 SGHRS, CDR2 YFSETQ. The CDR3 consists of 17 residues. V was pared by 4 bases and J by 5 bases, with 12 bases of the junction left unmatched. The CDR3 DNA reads TGCGCCAGCAGCCTCAAGACAGGGGGCATGCTGGACAATGAGCAGTTCTTC. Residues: CASSLKTGGMLDNEQFF.

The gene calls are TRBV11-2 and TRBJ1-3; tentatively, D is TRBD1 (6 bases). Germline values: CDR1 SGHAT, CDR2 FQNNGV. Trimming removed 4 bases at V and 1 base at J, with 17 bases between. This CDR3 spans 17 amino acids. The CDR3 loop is CASSSTDQGLSGNTIYF. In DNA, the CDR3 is TGTGCCAGCAGCTCCACCGACCAGGGGTTGTCTGGAAACACCATATATTTT.

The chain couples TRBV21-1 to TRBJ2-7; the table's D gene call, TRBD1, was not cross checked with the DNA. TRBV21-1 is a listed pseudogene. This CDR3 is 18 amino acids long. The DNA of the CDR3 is TGTGCCAGCAGCAAAGAAGGTGGGCGACAGGGGGTACCCTACGAGCAGTACTTC. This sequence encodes CASSKEGGRQGVPYEQYF.

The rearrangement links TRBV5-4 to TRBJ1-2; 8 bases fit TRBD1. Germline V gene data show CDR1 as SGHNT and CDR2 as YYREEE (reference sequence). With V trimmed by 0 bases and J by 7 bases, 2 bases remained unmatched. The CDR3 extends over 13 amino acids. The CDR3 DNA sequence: TGTGCCAGCAGCTTGGCAGGGGGCTCTGGCTACACCTTC. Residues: CASSLAGGSGYTF. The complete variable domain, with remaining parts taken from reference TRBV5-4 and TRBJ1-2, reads ETGVTQSPTHLIKTRGQQVTLRCSSQSGHNTVSWYQQALGQGPQFIFQYYREEENGRGNFPPRFSGLQFPNYSSELNVNALELDDSALYLCASSLAGGSGYTFGSGTRLTVV.

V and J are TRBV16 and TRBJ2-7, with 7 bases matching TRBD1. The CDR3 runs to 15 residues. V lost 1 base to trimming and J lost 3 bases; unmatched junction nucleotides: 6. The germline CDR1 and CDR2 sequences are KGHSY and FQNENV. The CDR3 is CASSQFRTGRYEQYF. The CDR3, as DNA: TGTGCCAGCAGCCAATTCAGGACAGGCCGCTACGAGCAGTACTTC.

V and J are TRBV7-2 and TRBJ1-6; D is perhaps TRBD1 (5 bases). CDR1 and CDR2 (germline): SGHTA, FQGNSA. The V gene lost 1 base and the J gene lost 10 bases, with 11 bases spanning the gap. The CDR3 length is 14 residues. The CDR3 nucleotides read TGTGCCAGCAGCTTAGACTCAGGGCCATCACCCCTCCACTTT. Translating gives CASSLDSGPSPLHF.

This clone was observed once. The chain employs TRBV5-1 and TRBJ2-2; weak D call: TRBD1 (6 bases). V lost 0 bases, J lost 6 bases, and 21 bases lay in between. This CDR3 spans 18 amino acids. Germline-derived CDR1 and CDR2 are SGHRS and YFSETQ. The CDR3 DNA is TGCGCCAGCAGCTTGGTCACGACAGGAGAGAGTTTTCCCGGGGAGCTGTTTTTT. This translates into CASSLVTTGESFPGELFF. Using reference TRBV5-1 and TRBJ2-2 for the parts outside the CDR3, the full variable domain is KAGVTQTPRYLIKTRGQQVTLSCSPISGHRSVSWYQQTPGQGLQFLFEYFSETQRNKGNFPGRFSGRQFSNSRSEMNVSTLELGDSALYLCASSLVTTGESFPGELFFGEGSRLTVL.

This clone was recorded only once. The CDR3 coding sequence is TGTGCCTGGACAACCGGGACACCTTCCTACGAGCAGTACTTC. This codes for CAWTTGTPSYEQYF. The V and J genes are TRBV30 and TRBJ2-7; D may be TRBD1 (6 bases). This CDR3 spans 14 amino acids. V was pared by 4 bases and J by 1 base, with 14 bases between. CDR1 and CDR2 from the germline V gene are GTSNPN and SVGIG (reference sequence). Based on the CDR3 plus reference TRBV30 and TRBJ2-7, the full variable domain is SQTIHQWPATLVQPVGSPLSLECTVEGTSNPNLYWYRQAAGRGLQLLFYSVGIGQISSEVPQNLSASRPQDRQFILSSKKLLLSDSGFYLCAWTTGTPSYEQYFGPGTRLTVT.

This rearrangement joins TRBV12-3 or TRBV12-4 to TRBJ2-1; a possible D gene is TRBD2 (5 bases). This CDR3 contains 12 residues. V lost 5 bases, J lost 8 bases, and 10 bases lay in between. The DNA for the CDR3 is TGTGCCAGCAGTGCGACGAGGGATGAGCAGTTCTTC. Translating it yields CASSATRDEQFF.

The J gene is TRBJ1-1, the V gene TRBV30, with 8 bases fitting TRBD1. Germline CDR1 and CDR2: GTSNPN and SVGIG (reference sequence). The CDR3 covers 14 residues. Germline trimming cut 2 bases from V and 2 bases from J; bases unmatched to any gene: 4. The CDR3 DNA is TGTGCCTGGAGTCAGGACAGGGTAAACACTGAAGCTTTCTTT. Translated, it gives CAWSQDRVNTEAFF. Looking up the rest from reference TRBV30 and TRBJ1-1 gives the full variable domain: SQTIHQWPATLVQPVGSPLSLECTVEGTSNPNLYWYRQAAGRGLQLLFYSVGIGQISSEVPQNLSASRPQDRQFILSSKKLLLSDSGFYLCAWSQDRVNTEAFFGQGTRLTVV.

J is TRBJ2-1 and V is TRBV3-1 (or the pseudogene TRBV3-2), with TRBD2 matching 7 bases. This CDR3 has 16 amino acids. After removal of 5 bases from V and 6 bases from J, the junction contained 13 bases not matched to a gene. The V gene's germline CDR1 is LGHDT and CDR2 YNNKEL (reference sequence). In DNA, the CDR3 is TGTGCCAGCAGCTTAGCCGGACTAGTAAAGGTCAATGAGCAGTTCTTC. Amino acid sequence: CASSLAGLVKVNEQFF.